The clone carrying this T cell receptor (beta chain) was seen only a few times. The data stem from a study of CD4 and CD8 cells across lung adenocarcinoma regions. From the PCR reads, TCRdb called clonotypes with MiXCR, one entry per CDR3 protein. This sample has under 10,000 distinct CDR3 sequences, with approximately 50% found just once. Donors had localized lung adenocarcinoma, a non-small cell lung cancer. Looked up from germline, CDR1 is MNHNS and CDR2 is SASEGT. V gave up 6 bases and J gave up 8 bases, with 13 bases separating them. This CDR3 is 13 amino acids long. The sequenced sample was CD4+ T cells from the margin of a lung tumor. The chain uses TRBV6-1 and TRBJ2-2; tentatively, D is TRBD2 (6 bases). This clonotype originated in a male donor with lung adenocarcinoma. The CD4 and CD8 labels of this study may be unreliable. The DNA of the CDR3 is TGTGCCAGCAGAATGGGACTCTCAGGGGAGCTGTTTTTT. The encoded protein is CASRMGLSGELFF.